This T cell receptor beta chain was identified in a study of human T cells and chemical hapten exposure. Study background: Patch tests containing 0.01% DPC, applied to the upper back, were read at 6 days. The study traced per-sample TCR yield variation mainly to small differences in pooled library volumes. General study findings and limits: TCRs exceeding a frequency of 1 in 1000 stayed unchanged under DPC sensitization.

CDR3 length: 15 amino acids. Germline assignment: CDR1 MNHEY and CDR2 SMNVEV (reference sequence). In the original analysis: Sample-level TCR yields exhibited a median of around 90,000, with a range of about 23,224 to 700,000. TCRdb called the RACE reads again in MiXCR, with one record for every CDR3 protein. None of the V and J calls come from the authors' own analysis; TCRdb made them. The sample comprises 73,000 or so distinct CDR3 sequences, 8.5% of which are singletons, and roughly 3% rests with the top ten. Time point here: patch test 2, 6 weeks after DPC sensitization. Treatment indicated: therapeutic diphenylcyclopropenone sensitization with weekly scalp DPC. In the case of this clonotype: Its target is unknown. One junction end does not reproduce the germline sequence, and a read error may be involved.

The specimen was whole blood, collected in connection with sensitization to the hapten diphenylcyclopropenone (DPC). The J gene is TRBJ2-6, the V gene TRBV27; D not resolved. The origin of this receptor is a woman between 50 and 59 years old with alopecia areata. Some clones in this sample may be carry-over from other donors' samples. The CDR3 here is CASSFRPSAANVLTF. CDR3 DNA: TGTGCCAGCAGTTTCCGACCGTCTGCGGCCAACGTCCTGACTTTC.